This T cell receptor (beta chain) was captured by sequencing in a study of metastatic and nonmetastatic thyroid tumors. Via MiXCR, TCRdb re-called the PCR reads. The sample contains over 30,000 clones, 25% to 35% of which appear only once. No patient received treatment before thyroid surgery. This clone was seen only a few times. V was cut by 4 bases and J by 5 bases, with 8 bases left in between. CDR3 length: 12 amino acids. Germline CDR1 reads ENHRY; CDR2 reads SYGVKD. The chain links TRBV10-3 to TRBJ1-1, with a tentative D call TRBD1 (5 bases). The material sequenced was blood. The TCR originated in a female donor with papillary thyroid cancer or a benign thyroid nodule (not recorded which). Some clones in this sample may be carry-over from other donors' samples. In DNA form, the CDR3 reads TGTGCCATCAGTGTGGAGGGGACTGAAGCTTTCTTT. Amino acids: CAISVEGTEAFF.